Following are 10 T cell receptor beta chains from one sample sequenced in a study of blood T cell repertoires in COVID-19. Here immunoSEQ multiplex PCR was the method, and the copy in TCRdb shows in-frame clones only, minus some. The sample consists of 35,000 to 55,000 clones, 80% to 90% of them appearing once. Source material: peripheral blood. All receptors derive from a human donor in a cohort sampled during active COVID-19.

V and J are TRBV18 and TRBJ1-2; 9 bases align to TRBD1. Germline V gene sequence: CDR1 KGHSH, CDR2 LQKENI. J lost 0 bases, V lost 2 bases, and 1 base had no gene match. This CDR3 is 15 amino acids long. The CDR3 reads CASSPRDRANYGYTF. In DNA, the CDR3 is TGTGCCAGCTCACCAAGGGACAGGGCTAACTATGGCTACACCTTC.

This rearrangement joins TRBV6-2 or TRBV6-3 to TRBJ2-7; weak D call: TRBD2 (6 bases). Germline values: CDR1 MNHEY, CDR2 SVGEGT. The germline V and J ends were trimmed by 5 bases and 0 bases, with 17 bases remaining between them. The CDR3 is made up of 16 amino acids. The CDR3 region has the DNA TGTGCCAGCAGTCCCCGCGGGGTAGGGAGCTCCTACGAGCAGTACTTC. Its translation: CASSPRGVGSSYEQYF.

This chain connects TRBV25-1 to TRBJ2-7; a weak D match, TRBD1 (6 bases). V was trimmed by 4 bases and J by 7 bases, leaving 14 bases between them. Germline V gene lookup returns CDR1 MGHDK and CDR2 SYGVNS. The CDR3 covers 13 residues. This chain's CDR3 is CASSAAGVGEQYF. As DNA, the CDR3 is TGTGCCAGCAGTGCCGCAGGGGTGGGGGAGCAGTACTTC.

The gene calls are TRBV13 and TRBJ2-1; D gene unclear. This CDR3 region has 14 residues. Per the germline V gene, CDR1 is PRHDT and CDR2 is FYEKMQ (reference sequence). Trimming removed 10 bases from V and 3 bases from J, with 16 bases in between. In nucleotides, the CDR3 is TGTGCCACCGAGGCCCCATTGATCTACAATGAGCAGTTCTTC. Translating gives CATEAPLIYNEQFF.

V gene TRBV6-6 combines with J gene TRBJ2-6, with D unresolved. Trimming stripped 5 bases from V and 2 bases from J, with 10 bases between. This CDR3 is built from 15 residues. Per the germline V gene, CDR1 is MNHNY and CDR2 is SVGAGI (reference sequence). The CDR3 here is CASSLIAAGANVLTF. CDR3 in DNA: TGTGCCAGCAGTCTCATTGCAGCTGGGGCCAACGTCCTGACTTTC.

CDR3 loop: CASSYARGDGYTF. The CDR3 DNA follows: TGTGCCAGCAGTTACGCCAGGGGGGATGGCTACACCTTC. The chain has TRBV6-5 and TRBJ1-2; 7 bases match TRBD1. The CDR3 has 13 residues. After removal of 2 bases from V and 6 bases from J, the junction contained 3 bases not matched to a gene. Germline values: CDR1 MNHEY, CDR2 SVGAGI.

The rearrangement links TRBV2 to TRBJ2-7, with D possibly TRBD1 on 6 matching bases. The germline gives CDR1 SNHLY, CDR2 FYNNEI. The CDR3 runs to 16 residues. Trimming cost V 4 bases and J 2 bases, with 18 bases left between them. In nucleotides, the CDR3 is TGTGCCAGCAGTGGGATAACAGGGATAGGAACCTACGAGCAGTACTTC. Translating gives CASSGITGIGTYEQYF. Complete variable domain (other parts from reference TRBV2 and TRBJ2-7): EPEVTQTPSHQVTQMGQEVILRCVPISNHLYFYWYRQILGQKVEFLVSFYNNEISEKSEIFDDQFSVERPDGSNFTLKIRSTKLEDSAMYFCASSGITGIGTYEQYFGPGTRLTVT.

J is TRBJ2-7 and V is TRBV2; a possible D gene is TRBD2 (6 bases). This CDR3 region has 17 residues. CDR1 and CDR2 (germline): SNHLY, FYNNEI. Deletions cut 3 bases from V and 1 base from J, with 19 bases between. CDR3 sequence: CASSELVIRDSSYEQYF. The CDR3 DNA reads TGTGCCAGCAGTGAGTTAGTAATTCGGGACTCATCCTACGAGCAGTACTTC.

The chain has TRBV5-1 and TRBJ2-5, with TRBD1 matching 8 bases. The germline V gene has CDR1 SGHRS and CDR2 YFSETQ. With 4 bases clipped from V and 2 bases from J, the junction kept 4 bases outside the gene matches. The length of the CDR3 is 14 residues. The CDR3 region is CASSPGQAQETQYF. Here the CDR3 DNA reads TGCGCCAGCAGCCCGGGACAGGCGCAAGAGACCCAGTACTTC.

The chain carries TRBV28 and TRBJ2-5; 7 nucleotides align to TRBD2. Germline assignment: CDR1 MDHEN and CDR2 SYDVKM. CDR3 length: 15 amino acids. Trimming cost V 7 bases and J 2 bases; bases outside gene matches: 10. The CDR3 sequence is CASTSGGVGQETQYF. CDR3 in DNA: TGTGCCAGCACTTCGGGGGGAGTAGGGCAAGAGACCCAGTACTTC. The full variable domain, in which reference TRBV28 and TRBJ2-5 provide the parts outside the CDR3, is DVKVTQSSRYLVKRTGEKVFLECVQDMDHENMFWYRQDPGLGLRLIYFSYDVKMKEKGDIPEGYSVSREKKERFSLILESASTNQTSMYLCASTSGGVGQETQYFGPGTRLLVL.